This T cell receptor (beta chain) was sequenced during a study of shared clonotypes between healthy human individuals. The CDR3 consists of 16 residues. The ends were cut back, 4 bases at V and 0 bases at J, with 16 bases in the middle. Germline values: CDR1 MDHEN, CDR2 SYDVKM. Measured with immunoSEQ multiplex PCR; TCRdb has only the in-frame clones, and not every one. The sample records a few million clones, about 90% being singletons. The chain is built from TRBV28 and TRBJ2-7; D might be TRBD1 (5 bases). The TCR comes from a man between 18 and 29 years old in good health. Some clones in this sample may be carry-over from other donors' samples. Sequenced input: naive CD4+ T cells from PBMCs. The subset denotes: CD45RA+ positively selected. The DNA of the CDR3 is TGTGCCAGCAGTTGGGGCTGGGCATCCCCCTCCTACGAGCAGTACTTC. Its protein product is CASSWGWASPSYEQYF.